The clone carrying this TCR beta chain was counted many times. The sample is drawn from a study of blood T cell repertoires in COVID-19. Study summary: Italy, Spain and the United States were the sources of the convalescent and acute COVID-19 samples. T cells, B-cell-depleted T cells, or PBMCs provided the cDNA or gDNA that served as material.

Study members were between about 18 and 95 years old and lived in approximately 25 US regions. Cohorts were based on clinical histories the participants reported. The assay was immunoSEQ multiplex PCR, and TCRdb's table has in-frame clones only and misses some. Of hundreds of thousands of clones detected, more than 70% appear once; the ten largest clones hold about 7%. CDR1 and CDR2 (germline): SEHNR, FQNEAQ (reference sequence). This CDR3 contains 19 residues. The V segment lost 5 bases and the J segment 6 bases; nucleotides outside the gene matches: 21. The chain carries TRBV7-9 and TRBJ2-1; 8 positions agree with TRBD2. Sequencing input: PBMCs or T cells enriched from blood (not recorded which). The source of this sequence is a woman aged 40 to 50 with acute COVID-19. In DNA, the CDR3 is TGTGCCAGCAGCCCATATTACAAGTCCACCGGGAGGGCCGGCAATGAGCAGTTCTTC. This encodes CASSPYYKSTGRAGNEQFF.